This T cell receptor beta chain is from a study of graft-versus-host responses after intestinal transplantation. Looking at the study overall: Multivisceral, liver-intestinal, or isolated intestinal grafts were transplanted into recipients.

Overall study findings and caveats: Circulating GvH clone levels at their peak were associated with HvG declines (early post-transplant). In recipient marrow, GvH clones were found, and some appeared first in ileum or blood.

Libraries were prepared by immunoSEQ multiplex PCR; TCRdb keeps only in-frame clonotypes and omits some of them. The data hold about 120,000 clones, with approximately 90% observed a single time. CDR3 length: 16 amino acids. Germline CDR1 reads SGHAT; CDR2 reads FQNNGV. The J segment lost 2 bases and the V segment lost 5 bases, leaving 9 bases of the junction unmatched. In regard to this clone: The target antigen is unknown.

The chain joins TRBV11-2 to TRBJ2-4; the match to TRBD1 covers 7 bases. This specimen was unstimulated CD4+ T cells sorted from spleen or lymph node cells, taken before intestinal transplant. The source of this sequence is a human donor who received an intestinal transplant. The CDR3 nucleotides read TGTGCCAGCAGCCAGACGACAGGGTTTTCCAAAAACATTCAGTACTTC. This encodes CASSQTTGFSKNIQYF.